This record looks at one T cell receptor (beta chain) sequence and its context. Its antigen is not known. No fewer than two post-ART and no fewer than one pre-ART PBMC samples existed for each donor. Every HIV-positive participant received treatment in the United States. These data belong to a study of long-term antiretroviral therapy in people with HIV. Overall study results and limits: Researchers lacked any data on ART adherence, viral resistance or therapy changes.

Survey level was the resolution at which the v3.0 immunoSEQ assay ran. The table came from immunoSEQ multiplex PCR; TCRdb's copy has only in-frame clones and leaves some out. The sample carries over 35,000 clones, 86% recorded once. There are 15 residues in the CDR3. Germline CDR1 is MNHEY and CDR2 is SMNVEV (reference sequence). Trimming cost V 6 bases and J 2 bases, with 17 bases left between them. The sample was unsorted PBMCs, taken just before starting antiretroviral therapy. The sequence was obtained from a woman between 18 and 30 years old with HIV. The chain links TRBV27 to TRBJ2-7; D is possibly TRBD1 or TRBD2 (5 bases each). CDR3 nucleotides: TGTGCCAGCAGCGGCATGGGGGAAGTAGCCTACGAGCAGTACTTC. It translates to CASSGMGEVAYEQYF.